The present T cell receptor (beta chain) was sequenced within a study of Tregs in tolerant kidney transplant recipients. Regarding this clone: Its antigen is currently unknown.

Profiled with immunoSEQ multiplex PCR; TCRdb holds only in-frame clones, not every one. The table has about 94,000 clones, 93% seen once. V lost 7 bases to trimming and J lost 1 base; unmatched junction nucleotides: 1. CDR3 length equals 13 residues. Germline V gene data show CDR1 as SGHRS and CDR2 as YFSETQ. Whole-study results and caveats: Activated donor B cell expansion appeared to reveal the most relevant donor-specific TCRbeta repertoire. Changing PCR primers prevented nucleotide comparison between some patients' samples.

This clonotype originated in a human donor who received a combined kidney and bone marrow transplant. The starting material was CD4+ T cells from blood, obtained before the transplant. This chain links TRBV5-1 with TRBJ2-2; 7 nucleotides line up with TRBD1. Here the CDR3 reads CASWTGNTGELFF. The CDR3 nucleotides are TGCGCCAGCTGGACAGGGAACACCGGGGAGCTGTTTTTT.